What follows are 12 T cell receptor beta chains derived from one specimen sequenced in a study of blood T cell repertoires in COVID-19 (dated by TCRdb to about 2020). Library preparation used the immunoSEQ multiplex PCR assay. Held by TCRdb, this immuneACCESS table contains in-frame sequences only and omits some clones. Under half of the omission traces to an unresolved V gene where checked; the cause of the rest is unknown. This sample comprises more than 200,000 clones, less than 90% of them detected only once. Of the sample, approximately 1.8% falls within the top ten clones. Sample: peripheral blood. Receptor source: a man aged 65 to 79 with acute or convalescent COVID-19.

The DNA of the CDR3 is TGTGCCAGCAGTTTCGAGGCAGGGAGGGTCAATGAGCAGTTCTTC. This translates into CASSFEAGRVNEQFF. J is TRBJ2-1 and V is TRBV27; 7 bases match TRBD2. The CDR3 spans 15 residues. Germline CDR1 and CDR2: MNHEY and SMNVEV (reference sequence). V lost 3 bases, J lost 6 bases, and 8 bases stayed unmatched.

The rearrangement uses TRBV28 and TRBJ1-5; 8 bases match TRBD1. The CDR3 extends over 17 amino acids. The V gene's germline CDR1 is MDHEN and CDR2 SYDVKM. V lost 3 bases to trimming and J lost 3 bases; unmatched junction nucleotides: 10. The CDR3 sequence is CASSLGNQGAYNQPQHF. As DNA, the CDR3 is TGTGCCAGCAGTTTGGGGAATCAGGGGGCATACAATCAGCCCCAGCATTTT.

The chain joins TRBV5-4 to TRBJ2-7; 9 bases agree with TRBD1. V gave up 2 bases and J gave up 6 bases; unmatched junction bases: 3. CDR3 length: 13 residues. Germline V lookup: CDR1 SGHNT, CDR2 YYREEE (reference sequence). DNA of the CDR3: TGTGCCAGCAGCTTCCGGGACAGGGTCGAGCAGTACTTC. This gives the protein CASSFRDRVEQYF.

This clone was observed once. This chain links TRBV19 with TRBJ1-1; perhaps TRBD1 as D (5 bases). Germline loops: CDR1 LNHDA, CDR2 SQIVND (reference sequence). The V end lost 6 bases, the J end lost 10 bases, and 24 bases lay between the germline ends. The CDR3 has 15 residues. The CDR3 region has the DNA TGTGCCAGTAGAACCCCCGGGGGAGGGGCGTTGATAGCTTTCTTT. This translates into CASRTPGGGALIAFF.

The chain carries TRBV19 and TRBJ1-5; D perhaps matches TRBD1 (6 bases). Germline V lookup: CDR1 LNHDA, CDR2 SQIVND (reference sequence). The CDR3 runs to 14 residues. Trimming took off 7 bases at V and 3 bases at J, with 13 bases between the two ends. The DNA for the CDR3 is TGTGCCAGTAAGGAGACAGGTAACAATCAGCCCCAGCATTTT. It specifies CASKETGNNQPQHF. The whole variable domain, remainder taken from reference TRBV19 and TRBJ1-5, is DGGITQSPKYLFRKEGQNVTLSCEQNLNHDAMYWYRQDPGQGLRLIYYSQIVNDFQKGDIAEGYSVSREKKESFPLTVTSAQKNPTAFYLCASKETGNNQPQHFGDGTRLSIL.

The V gene is TRBV6-1, the J gene TRBJ1-6; maybe TRBD1 (6 bases). V was clipped by 2 bases and J by 7 bases, with 15 bases between them. Germline-derived CDR1 and CDR2 are MNHNS and SASEGT. The CDR3 length is 16 residues. The CDR3 reads CASSELGHIVNSPLHF. The CDR3 nucleotides are TGTGCCAGCAGTGAACTGGGACACATCGTAAATTCACCCCTCCACTTT.

The genes are TRBV5-5 and TRBJ1-4; D may be TRBD1 (5 bases). CDR1 is SGHKS, CDR2 YYEKEE, per germline (reference sequence). The CDR3 totals 18 residues. The V end lost 1 base, the J end lost 0 bases, and 16 bases lay between the germline ends. The chain's CDR3 is CASSLQSDSGTTNEKLFF. The DNA of the CDR3 is TGTGCCAGCAGCTTGCAGTCCGACAGTGGGACAACTAATGAAAAACTGTTTTTT.

The rearrangement uses TRBV11-2 and TRBJ2-1, with TRBD2 matching over 10 bases. V dropped 1 base and J dropped 7; count of bases not matched to a gene: 4. Germline V gene sequence: CDR1 SGHAT, CDR2 FQNNGV. The CDR3 contains 15 residues. CDR3 residues: CASSLGVTSGNEQFF. Here the CDR3 DNA reads TGTGCCAGCAGCTTAGGGGTGACTAGCGGGAATGAGCAGTTCTTC. The variable domain in full, with the rest retrieved from reference TRBV11-2 and TRBJ2-1, is EAGVAQSPRYKIIEKRQSVAFWCNPISGHATLYWYQQILGQGPKLLIQFQNNGVVDDSQLPKDRFSAERLKGVDSTLKIQPAKLEDSAVYLCASSLGVTSGNEQFFGPGTRLTVL.

V gene TRBV9 combines with J gene TRBJ2-1, with TRBD2 matching 14 bases. Germline CDR1 is SGDLS and CDR2 is YYNGEE. The CDR3 spans 16 residues. The junction had 6 bases not matched to a gene; V was cut back by 4 bases and J by 6 bases. The CDR3 protein is CASSRLAGGPLNEQFF. The CDR3 nucleotides read TGTGCCAGCAGCCGACTAGCGGGAGGGCCTCTCAATGAGCAGTTCTTC.

The gene calls are TRBV7-9 and TRBJ1-2; 9 nucleotides align to TRBD1. This CDR3 contains 14 residues. Looked up from germline, CDR1 is SEHNR and CDR2 is FQNEAQ (reference sequence). V gave up 5 bases and J gave up 8 bases; unmatched junction bases: 9. The CDR3: CASSRPTGGRGYTF. CDR3 DNA sequence: TGTGCCAGCAGCCGACCTACAGGGGGCAGGGGCTACACCTTC.

The gene calls are TRBV9 and TRBJ2-2, with D possibly matching TRBD1 (5 bases). Trimming left V 3 bases short and J 1 base short, with 13 bases between. CDR3 length: 16 amino acids. CDR1 SGDLS and CDR2 YYNGEE come from the germline V gene. The CDR3 region is CASSGYRSRNTGELFF. The DNA for the CDR3 is TGTGCCAGCAGCGGCTACAGGAGTAGGAACACCGGGGAGCTGTTTTTT.

On this clone: At one of its ends the junction is not consistent with the germline gene, which may arise from a read error. V is TRBV6-6 and J is TRBJ1-2, with D unresolved. The CDR3 is made up of 11 amino acids. The V gene's germline CDR1 is MNHNY and CDR2 SVGAGI (reference sequence). The CDR3 loop is CASNDNFGYTF. The DNA for the CDR3 is TGTGCCAGCAACGACAACTTTGGCTACACCTTC.